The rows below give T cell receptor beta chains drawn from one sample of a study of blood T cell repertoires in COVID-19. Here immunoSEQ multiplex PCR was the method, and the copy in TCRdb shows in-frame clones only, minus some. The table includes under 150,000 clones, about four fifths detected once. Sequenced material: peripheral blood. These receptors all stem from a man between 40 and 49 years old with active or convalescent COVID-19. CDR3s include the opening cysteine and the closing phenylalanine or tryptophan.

CASSLQGVNSPLHF | TRBJ1-6 | TRBV5-1
CASSWDRGTPYGYTF | TRBJ1-2 | TRBV5-5
CASSLWAGENTGELFF | TRBJ2-2 | TRBV7-3
CASSLTPGSRGYGYTF | TRBJ1-2 | TRBV11-2
CASSESGGGTAEAFF | TRBJ1-1 | TRBV25-1
CASSSNNSPLHF | TRBJ1-6 | TRBV7-9
CASSLESGYYGYTF | TRBJ1-2 | TRBV28
CASSPLGQIAGDHNEQFF | TRBJ2-1 | TRBV7-9
CASSAGDSANYGYTF | TRBJ1-2 | TRBV18
CASSFRGNYNEQFF | TRBJ2-1 | TRBV11-2
CASSPEYRNTEAFF | TRBJ1-1 | TRBV4-1
CAWSRDSNQPQHF | TRBJ1-5 | TRBV30
CASSLGTIRDSPLHF | TRBJ1-6 | TRBV5-1
CASRPSYQRGPQETQYF | TRBJ2-5 | TRBV7-9
CASSYGGRVQEAFF | TRBJ1-1 | TRBV6-9
CASSPNRDRANTEAFF | TRBJ1-1 | TRBV7-9
CASSTTGGLNSLGNTIYF | TRBJ1-3 | TRBV19
CSAPEFEKLFF | TRBJ1-4 | TRBV20-1
CASSQDIGTGQHEQYF | TRBJ2-7 | TRBV3-1/TRBV3-2
CASSLAWGHTYEQYF | TRBJ2-7 | TRBV5-1
CASSVATAGGTEAFF | TRBJ1-1 | TRBV9
CASSHQGGSNQPQHF | TRBJ1-5 | TRBV6-5
CASSTTIAGGYNEQFF | TRBJ2-1 | TRBV9
CASSGRGGTDTQYF | TRBJ2-3 | TRBV4-2
CASSLGRGVTQETQYF | TRBJ2-5 | TRBV7-7
CASSLGASTDTQYF | TRBJ2-3 | TRBV5-1
CASLGERDEQYF | TRBJ2-7 | TRBV27
CASSPENTEAFF | TRBJ1-1 | TRBV19
CASGNGQPQHF | TRBJ1-5 | TRBV6-5
CASSVGQYNEQFF | TRBJ2-1 | TRBV9
CASSLRWQDEQFF | TRBJ2-1 | TRBV11-3
CASSPQGQNTGELFF | TRBJ2-2 | TRBV4-3
CASSGSGGPPNEQFF | TRBJ2-1 | TRBV9
CASSLDSKLNTEAFF | TRBJ1-1 | TRBV7-6
CASSQEGGYGYTF | TRBJ1-2 | TRBV4-3
CASSKDITLNTEAFF | TRBJ1-1 | TRBV2
CATRTSGAHGETQYF | TRBJ2-5 | TRBV2
CASSQDGNSNQPQHF | TRBJ1-5 | TRBV4-3
CASSPNTGGTEAFF | TRBJ1-1 | TRBV19
CASSLGQVYGYTF | TRBJ1-2 | TRBV7-9